This TCR beta chain is drawn from a study of T cell responses to AZD1222 COVID-19 vaccine. Study results and caveats: Targeting of unmutated variant regions was reportedly seen in nearly half of spike-specific TCRs. At baseline, seropositivity was found in only 5 to 7 AZD1222 recipients. White British ancestry dominated among donors, who included more females, and clonal diversity was possibly underestimated.

The protocol was immunoSEQ multiplex PCR, while the TCRdb copy is restricted to in-frame clones and leaves out a portion. The repertoire holds about 140,000 clones, over 75% seen once, with around 5% in the top ten. Points on this clone: Its antigen is unidentified.

CDR1 and CDR2 from the germline V gene are SEHNR and FQNEAQ (reference sequence). CDR3 size: 15 residues. V was shortened by 3 bases and J by 4 bases, with 15 bases between the two germline ends. The receptor's source is an adult in good health. V is TRBV7-9 and J is TRBJ1-2; the D is unclear. Here the sequenced sample was peripheral blood, taken on day 0 of AZD1222 vaccination. In nucleotides, the CDR3 is TGTGCCAGCAGCTTGTCGATGAATTCGGGCTATGGCTACACCTTC. Protein sequence: CASSLSMNSGYGYTF.